These 12 T cell receptor beta chains originate from one sample sequenced in a study of shared clonotypes between healthy human individuals. Sequenced by immunoSEQ multiplex PCR; TCRdb stores in-frame clones only, minus some. The sample records about 2.4 million clones, roughly 93% being singletons. Sequenced material: naive CD4+ T cells from PBMCs. The subset denotes: CD45RA+ positively selected. The source is a man in his late teens or twenties in good health. Some clones in this sample may be carry-over from other donors' samples.

The chain links TRBV7-8 to TRBJ2-2, with D maybe TRBD1 (6 bases). CDR3 size: 15 residues. V was cut by 1 base and J by 0 bases, with 6 bases left in between. Per germline, CDR1 SGHVS and CDR2 FQNEAQ. As DNA, the CDR3 is TGTGCCAGCAGCTTAGGGACAGCGAACACCGGGGAGCTGTTTTTT. Amino acids: CASSLGTANTGELFF.

This clone was observed a single time. The gene calls are TRBV11-1 and TRBJ1-2, with TRBD1 matching over 8 bases. V shed 2 bases and J 7 bases; nucleotides not matched to a gene: 12. The CDR3 length is 16 residues. Germline V gene sequence: CDR1 SGHAT, CDR2 FQDESV (reference sequence). This CDR3 is CASSLNANRQGFGYTF. For the CDR3, the DNA is TGTGCCAGCAGCTTAAATGCCAATCGACAGGGGTTTGGCTACACCTTC.

About this clone: Within the sample, other DNA sequences also encode this same CDR3. The J gene is TRBJ1-1, the V gene TRBV5-1; 9 bases fit TRBD1. Trimming cost V 4 bases and J 1 base; bases outside gene matches: 2. Germline CDR1 and CDR2: SGHRS and YFSETQ. The CDR3 covers 14 residues. The CDR3 loop is CASSGGQGNTEAFF. In nucleotides, the CDR3 is TGCGCCAGCAGCGGGGGACAGGGGAACACTGAAGCTTTCTTT. Supplemented by reference TRBV5-1 and TRBJ1-1, the full variable domain reads KAGVTQTPRYLIKTRGQQVTLSCSPISGHRSVSWYQQTPGQGLQFLFEYFSETQRNKGNFPGRFSGRQFSNSRSEMNVSTLELGDSALYLCASSGGQGNTEAFFGQGTRLTVV.

The J gene is TRBJ1-1, the V gene TRBV6-5; D call uncertain. This CDR3 has 15 residues. Trimming removed 7 bases from V and 3 bases from J, with 18 bases in between. CDR1 and CDR2 from the germline V gene are MNHEY and SVGAGI. Here the CDR3 DNA reads TGTGCCAGCACCACAAGGTCCGGGAAAGACACTGAAGCTTTCTTT. Its protein is CASTTRSGKDTEAFF.

The chain is built from TRBV18 and TRBJ1-5; D uncertain. Trimming removed 1 base at V and 3 bases at J, with 10 bases between. Germline V gene sequence: CDR1 KGHSH, CDR2 LQKENI. There are 15 residues in the CDR3. CDR3 DNA: TGTGCCAGCTCACCACGAGAATCCCTCAATCAGCCCCAGCATTTT. Translated: CASSPRESLNQPQHF.

The rearrangement joins TRBV15 to TRBJ1-4, with a tentative D call TRBD1 (5 bases). Trimming pared 1 base from V and 7 bases from J, leaving 16 bases between. The length of the CDR3 is 16 residues. CDR1 is LNHNV, CDR2 YYDKDF, per germline (reference sequence). Here the CDR3 DNA reads TGTGCCACCAGCAGAGCAAGGGGAGTGAGACTTGAAAAACTGTTTTTT. Its protein is CATSRARGVRLEKLFF.

This chain connects TRBV6-6 to TRBJ2-1; TRBD2 is a possible D gene (5 bases). V dropped 6 bases and J dropped 12 bases, with 12 bases sitting between them. CDR1 is MNHNY and CDR2 is SVGAGI in the germline V gene (reference sequence). CDR3 size: 11 residues. The CDR3 here is CASSPTNRQFF. The CDR3 coding sequence is TGTGCCAGCAGCCCGACTAATAGGCAGTTCTTC.

The V and J genes are TRBV5-1 and TRBJ2-1, with 12 bases that match TRBD2. V dropped 0 bases and J dropped 8; count of bases not matched to a gene: 3. CDR3 length: 15 residues. CDR1 is SGHRS, CDR2 YFSETQ, per germline. The CDR3 reads CASSLETSGSDEQFF. CDR3 nucleotides: TGCGCCAGCAGCTTGGAGACTAGCGGGAGCGATGAGCAGTTCTTC.

The rearrangement links TRBV7-2 to TRBJ1-2; 7 nucleotides line up with TRBD1. CDR3 size: 14 residues. Trimming cost V 2 bases and J 4 bases; bases outside gene matches: 4. CDR1 is SGHTA and CDR2 is FQGNSA in the germline V gene. The CDR3 reads CASSLSGTVYGYTF. The CDR3 region has the DNA TGTGCCAGCAGCTTATCCGGGACAGTCTATGGCTACACCTTC.

This sequence joins TRBV6-5 and TRBJ2-7; D assignment may be TRBD1 or TRBD2 (5 bases each). Germline lookup yields CDR1 MNHEY and CDR2 SVGAGI. The CDR3 totals 15 residues. V gave up 2 bases and J gave up 6 bases, with 17 bases separating them. CDR3 protein: CASSYPGTVPPEQYF. Here the CDR3 DNA reads TGTGCCAGCAGTTACCCCGGGACCGTCCCTCCCGAGCAGTACTTC.

The chain carries TRBV28 and TRBJ2-4, with D unclear. V was clipped by 3 bases and J by 8 bases, with 17 bases between them. This CDR3 contains 15 residues. Germline CDR1 reads MDHEN; CDR2 reads SYDVKM. The CDR3 sequence: CASSFVRLGKDIQYF. The CDR3 coding sequence is TGTGCCAGCAGTTTTGTTCGGTTAGGGAAGGACATTCAGTACTTC.

This rearrangement joins TRBV6-1 to TRBJ2-7; D remains ambiguous. Trimming took 2 bases from V and 5 from J, leaving 7 bases between them. The CDR3 has 12 residues. Looked up from germline, CDR1 is MNHNS and CDR2 is SASEGT. This chain's CDR3 is CASSERPHEQYF. The CDR3 bases are TGTGCCAGCAGTGAACGCCCCCACGAGCAGTACTTC.